Below are 26 T cell receptor beta chains sequenced from a single sample in a study of T cell changes during pregnancy in multiple sclerosis. Profiling relied on immunoSEQ multiplex PCR, and the TCRdb table lists in-frame clones only, not all of them. The data contain fewer than 75,000 clones, about 91% of them singletons. The sequencing here drew on peripheral blood, taken after pregnancy. Source of these receptors: a female donor in good health, enrolled as a control in a pregnancy study.

The chain recombines TRBV9 with TRBJ1-1; TRBD1 aligns across 9 bases. Germline V lookup: CDR1 SGDLS, CDR2 YYNGEE. The CDR3 is 15 amino acids. V lost 0 bases, J lost 1 base, and 1 base stayed unmatched. CDR3: CASSVEGQGNTEAFF. DNA of the CDR3: TGTGCCAGCAGCGTAGAGGGACAGGGGAACACTGAAGCTTTCTTT. Full variable domain (rest looked up from reference TRBV9 and TRBJ1-1): DSGVTQTPKHLITATGQRVTLRCSPRSGDLSVYWYQQSLDQGLQFLIQYYNGEERAKGNILERFSAQQFPDLHSELNLSSLELGDSALYFCASSVEGQGNTEAFFGQGTRLTVV.

The rearrangement links TRBV4-3 to TRBJ2-7; TRBD2 might be the D (5 bases). Between the trimmed V and J ends, which lost 4 bases and 2 bases, there was a span of 15 bases. Germline CDR1 is LGHNA and CDR2 is YSLEER. CDR3 length equals 15 residues. The CDR3 spells CASSLSTNLPYEQYF. CDR3 DNA: TGCGCCAGCAGCCTCTCGACTAACCTTCCCTACGAGCAGTACTTC.

Regarding this clone: One end of the junction fails to match germline, which may point to a read error. This sequence joins TRBV7-7 and TRBJ1-2; 7 nucleotides agree with TRBD1. The CDR3 runs 14 residues. CDR1 and CDR2 (germline): SSHAT, FNYEAQ (reference sequence). CDR3: CASSPLDRDYGYTF. The CDR3, as DNA: TGTGCTAGCAGCCCTCTCGACAGGGACTATGGCTACACCTTC. The variable domain in full, with the rest retrieved from reference TRBV7-7 and TRBJ1-2, is GAGVSQSPRYKVTKRGQDVTLRCDPISSHATLYWYQQALGQGPEFLTYFNYEAQPDKSGLPSDRFSAERPEGSISTLTIQRTEQRDSAMYRCASSPLDRDYGYTFGSGTRLTVV.

The chain combines TRBV5-8 with TRBJ2-2; D is perhaps TRBD2 (5 bases). Germline V gene data show CDR1 as SGHTS and CDR2 as YDEGEE. Trimming took 8 bases from V and 6 from J, leaving 11 bases between them. The CDR3 extends over 12 amino acids. CDR3 coding DNA: TGTGCCAGTCTGTGGGGAGCCGGGGAGCTGTTTTTT. Amino acid sequence: CASLWGAGELFF.

The chain couples TRBV10-2 to TRBJ1-3, with D unresolved. Germline assignment: CDR1 WSHSY and CDR2 SAAADI. This CDR3 spans 13 amino acids. Between the trimmed V and J ends, which lost 3 bases and 0 bases, there was a span of 3 bases. The DNA for the CDR3 is TGCGCCAGCAGTGAACACTCTGGAAACACCATATATTTT. This sequence encodes CASSEHSGNTIYF.

The J gene is TRBJ2-3, the V gene TRBV11-2; weak D call: TRBD2 (6 bases). Per germline, CDR1 SGHAT and CDR2 FQNNGV. V was pared by 1 base and J by 1 base, with 12 bases between. The CDR3 runs 16 residues. CDR3 in DNA: TGTGCCAGCAGCTTAGGATTCGGGAGACGCACAGATACGCAGTATTTT. Protein sequence: CASSLGFGRRTDTQYF.

This sequence joins TRBV11-2 and TRBJ2-7; D is uncertain. Germline V gives CDR1 SGHAT, CDR2 FQNNGV. The germline V and J ends were trimmed by 5 bases and 0 bases, with 17 bases remaining between them. The CDR3 length is 16 residues. CDR3 region: CASSPNLAEASYEQYF. CDR3 nucleotides: TGTGCCAGCAGCCCGAACCTTGCCGAGGCCTCCTACGAGCAGTACTTC.

V and J are TRBV11-2 and TRBJ2-7; D is uncertain. V gave up 1 base and J gave up 2 bases, with 6 bases separating them. The CDR3 is made up of 13 amino acids. From germline, CDR1 is SGHAT and CDR2 FQNNGV. CDR3 protein: CASSLVATYEQYF. Here the CDR3 DNA reads TGTGCCAGCAGCTTAGTGGCAACCTACGAGCAGTACTTC.

This clone was found once. The V and J genes are TRBV28 and TRBJ1-2; D not certain. The CDR3 runs to 10 residues. V dropped 5 bases and J dropped 7 bases, with 5 bases sitting between them. Germline V lookup: CDR1 MDHEN, CDR2 SYDVKM. DNA for the CDR3: TGTGCCAGCAGTCCCGGTGGCTACACCTTC. It encodes CASSPGGYTF.

The rearrangement uses TRBV7-9 and TRBJ2-7, with D possibly TRBD1 on 5 matching bases. The CDR3 extends over 13 amino acids. Germline V gives CDR1 SEHNR, CDR2 FQNEAQ (reference sequence). V lost 3 bases to trimming and J lost 3 bases, with 9 bases between them. Here the CDR3 DNA reads TGTGCCAGCAGCTTTAGGGGCCGCTACGAGCAGTACTTC. Protein product: CASSFRGRYEQYF.

The chain links TRBV4-3 to TRBJ2-1, with 8 bases matching TRBD2. Germline V CDR1 and CDR2: LGHNA, YSLEER. There are 17 residues in the CDR3. The V gene end was trimmed by 0 bases and the J gene end by 9 bases; junction bases not matched to a gene: 13. The CDR3 protein is CASSQDFGRGALGEQFF. The CDR3 coding sequence is TGCGCCAGCAGCCAAGATTTCGGGAGGGGTGCTCTTGGTGAGCAGTTCTTC.

This chain joins TRBV6-5 and TRBJ2-7, with TRBD2 matching 9 bases. The CDR3 contains 13 residues. Unmatched junction bases numbered 3, after V lost 7 bases and J lost 2 bases. The germline CDR1 and CDR2 sequences are MNHEY and SVGAGI. In DNA form, the CDR3 reads TGTGCCAGCAAAAAGCGGGAGGCCTACGAGCAGTACTTC. Translating gives CASKKREAYEQYF.

The V gene is TRBV12-5, the J gene TRBJ2-4; 10 nucleotides match TRBD2. The V gene's germline CDR1 is LGHNT and CDR2 FRNRAP. CDR3 length: 17 residues. V shed 0 bases and J 0 bases; nucleotides not matched to a gene: 2. The DNA for the CDR3 is TGTGCTAGTGGTTTGGTCCTAGCGGGGGAAGCCAAAAACATTCAGTACTTC. Translating gives CASGLVLAGEAKNIQYF.

The rearrangement joins TRBV5-6 to TRBJ2-3, with D perhaps TRBD2 (6 bases). V gave up 2 bases and J gave up 0 bases, with 10 bases separating them. The CDR3 spans 15 residues. Germline CDR1 is SGHDT and CDR2 is YYEEEE. This chain's CDR3 is CASSFRGTSTDTQYF. The CDR3 DNA reads TGTGCCAGCAGCTTTCGCGGGACTAGCACAGATACGCAGTATTTT.

The chain's CDR3 is CASSSYGEDDTEAFF. CDR3 bases: TGTGCCAGCAGCTCCTACGGGGAGGATGACACTGAAGCTTTCTTT. The rearrangement links TRBV5-4 to TRBJ1-1, with D hard to call. With 3 bases removed from V and 3 bases from J, the gap between germline ends came to 15 bases. The CDR3 has 15 amino acids. Germline-derived CDR1 and CDR2 are SGHNT and YYREEE (reference sequence).

V gene TRBV6-1 combines with J gene TRBJ2-7; 7 bases map to TRBD1. The V gene's germline CDR1 is MNHNS and CDR2 SASEGT. After removal of 11 bases from V and 7 bases from J, the junction contained 11 bases not matched to a gene. This CDR3 region has 12 residues. The CDR3, as DNA: TGTGCCTTACAGACAGGGAGTGGGGAGCAGTACTTC. Encoded protein: CALQTGSGEQYF.

The V call is TRBV19, the J call TRBJ1-1, with D possibly matching TRBD1 (5 bases). Germline V gene lookup returns CDR1 LNHDA and CDR2 SQIVND (reference sequence). CDR3 length equals 14 residues. V was pared by 5 bases and J by 6 bases, with 16 bases between. The CDR3 DNA is TGTGCCAGTAGTGTACGGGGGGTGCCGCCTGAAGCTTTCTTT. As protein: CASSVRGVPPEAFF. The full variable domain, with the rest looked up from reference TRBV19 and TRBJ1-1, is DGGITQSPKYLFRKEGQNVTLSCEQNLNHDAMYWYRQDPGQGLRLIYYSQIVNDFQKGDIAEGYSVSREKKESFPLTVTSAQKNPTAFYLCASSVRGVPPEAFFGQGTRLTVV.

This clone turned up a few times. The chain is built from TRBV10-1 and TRBJ1-5; the D gene is possibly TRBD1 (5 bases). This CDR3 is 11 amino acids long. V was trimmed by 10 bases and J by 5 bases, leaving 9 bases between them. The germline V gene encodes CDR1 WNHNN and CDR2 SYGVQD (reference sequence). The CDR3 sequence is CAIPRDQPQHF. The CDR3 DNA reads TGCGCCATCCCCAGGGATCAGCCCCAGCATTTT.

The chain recombines TRBV13 with TRBJ1-1; 8 positions match TRBD1. Per the germline V gene, CDR1 is PRHDT and CDR2 is FYEKMQ (reference sequence). The CDR3 spans 16 residues. V shed 8 bases and J 0 bases; nucleotides not matched to a gene: 11. The chain's CDR3 is CASFRFRGRLNTEAFF. The DNA for the CDR3 is TGTGCCAGCTTTCGATTCAGGGGGCGACTGAACACTGAAGCTTTCTTT.

The chain carries TRBV5-6 and TRBJ1-2, with D uncertain. The CDR3 extends over 14 amino acids. The V gene's germline CDR1 is SGHDT and CDR2 YYEEEE. V shed 0 bases and J shed 6 bases, with 12 bases lying between them. The CDR3 loop is CASSLGGAYHGYTF. CDR3 coding DNA: TGTGCCAGCAGCTTGGGGGGAGCTTATCATGGCTACACCTTC.

The chain has TRBV5-6 and TRBJ2-1; the match to TRBD2 covers 10 bases. In germline, CDR1 is SGHDT, CDR2 YYEEEE. This CDR3 has 16 residues. J gave up 4 bases and V 1 base, and 5 bases lay outside the gene matches. The CDR3 spells CASSLLRTSGYNEQFF. As DNA, the CDR3 is TGTGCCAGCAGCTTGCTTAGGACTAGCGGTTACAATGAGCAGTTCTTC. Together with reference TRBV5-6 and TRBJ2-1, the CDR3 gives the full variable domain: DAGVTQSPTHLIKTRGQQVTLRCSPKSGHDTVSWYQQALGQGPQFIFQYYEEEERQRGNFPDRFSGHQFPNYSSELNVNALLLGDSALYLCASSLLRTSGYNEQFFGPGTRLTVL.

CDR3 protein: CATSAARTVMNTEAFF. In DNA, the CDR3 is TGTGCCACCAGCGCGGCCAGGACAGTTATGAACACTGAAGCTTTCTTT. The chain carries TRBV15 and TRBJ1-1; D might be TRBD1 (6 bases). V lost 5 bases to trimming and J lost 0 bases, with 16 bases between them. CDR1 and CDR2 (germline): LNHNV, YYDKDF (reference sequence). This CDR3 spans 16 amino acids.

The chain has TRBV9 and TRBJ1-5, with TRBD1 identical over 8 bases. CDR3 length: 14 residues. V dropped 4 bases and J dropped 2; count of bases not matched to a gene: 2. Germline lookup yields CDR1 SGDLS and CDR2 YYNGEE. The CDR3 loop is CASSPTGGNQPQHF. The CDR3 nucleotides are TGTGCCAGCAGCCCGACAGGGGGCAATCAGCCCCAGCATTTT. Full variable domain (outside the CDR3, taken from reference TRBV9 and TRBJ1-5): DSGVTQTPKHLITATGQRVTLRCSPRSGDLSVYWYQQSLDQGLQFLIQYYNGEERAKGNILERFSAQQFPDLHSELNLSSLELGDSALYFCASSPTGGNQPQHFGDGTRLSIL.

V gene TRBV2 combines with J gene TRBJ1-1, with TRBD1 identical over 7 bases. The V and J ends lost 5 bases and 6 bases, in that order; junction bases with no gene match: 9. There are 14 residues in the CDR3. Per germline, CDR1 SNHLY and CDR2 FYNNEI. CDR3: CASSPEQGSPEAFF. In DNA, the CDR3 is TGTGCCAGCAGTCCGGAACAGGGGAGCCCTGAAGCTTTCTTT.

The rearrangement links TRBV6-6 to TRBJ2-5, with D possibly TRBD1 on 5 matching bases. Germline CDR1 is MNHNY and CDR2 is SVGAGI (reference sequence). CDR3 length equals 15 residues. The ends were cut back, 7 bases at V and 1 base at J, with 16 bases in the middle. CDR3 loop: CASTTPQGIQETQYF. CDR3 coding DNA: TGTGCCAGCACCACCCCCCAGGGAATCCAAGAGACCCAGTACTTC.

This chain joins TRBV9 and TRBJ1-1; tentative D call: TRBD1 (5 bases). The length of the CDR3 is 14 residues. V was trimmed by 4 bases and J by 2 bases, leaving 12 bases between them. Germline V gene lookup returns CDR1 SGDLS and CDR2 YYNGEE. The CDR3 loop is CASSSHGGNTEAFF. The DNA of the CDR3 is TGTGCCAGCAGCTCCCACGGGGGTAACACTGAAGCTTTCTTT.